The 23 T cell receptor beta chains presented below share a single source sample, sequenced in a study. TCRdb re-called the RT-PCR reads with MiXCR, one entry per CDR3 protein. Found here are 550,000 to 750,000 distinct CDR3 sequences, 12% to 15% of them singletons; the top ten hold 3% to 4.5%. Sequenced: memory CD4+ T cells from blood. The receptors stem from a female donor in good health, serving as a healthy control.

The rearrangement uses TRBV19 and TRBJ2-4, with a tentative D call TRBD2 (6 bases). The CDR3 has 16 residues. Germline assignment: CDR1 LNHDA and CDR2 SQIVND (reference sequence). V lost 7 bases, J lost 0 bases, and 16 bases lay in between. For the CDR3, the DNA is TGTGCCAGTACCACAGCGGGCACTCTAGCCAAAAACATTCAGTACTTC. Protein sequence: CASTTAGTLAKNIQYF.

In this sample, this clonotype turned up a few times. The CDR3 nucleotides read TGTGCCAGCAGTTCCAGGCGCCGGCGGCTGACGGAGCAGTTCTTC. The encoded protein is CASSSRRRRLTEQFF. The V and J genes are TRBV12-3 or TRBV12-4 and TRBJ2-1; no firm D call. The CDR3 covers 15 residues. V lost 4 bases and J lost 10, with 20 bases in between.

The rearrangement uses TRBV7-2 and TRBJ1-5; 7 positions agree with TRBD1. The CDR3 is 15 amino acids. Germline-derived CDR1 and CDR2 are SGHTA and FQGNSA. Trimming removed 5 bases from V and 3 bases from J; junction bases left unmatched: 7. The CDR3 nucleotides are TGTGCCAGCAGCCCAAACAGGGGAGCCAATCAGCCCCAGCATTTT. Translation gives CASSPNRGANQPQHF.

The CDR3 DNA reads as TGTGCCAGCAGTGAACGGCAGTTGATTTACAATGAGCAGTTCTTC. It specifies CASSERQLIYNEQFF. The genes are TRBV2 and TRBJ2-1; D is ambiguous. Germline values: CDR1 SNHLY, CDR2 FYNNEI. V was pared by 2 bases and J by 4 bases, with 12 bases between. The CDR3 spans 15 residues. The full variable domain, in which reference TRBV2 and TRBJ2-1 provide the parts outside the CDR3, is EPEVTQTPSHQVTQMGQEVILRCVPISNHLYFYWYRQILGQKVEFLVSFYNNEISEKSEIFDDQFSVERPDGSNFTLKIRSTKLEDSAMYFCASSERQLIYNEQFFGPGTRLTVL.

This clonotype has just a few counts. The chain combines TRBV5-1 with TRBJ2-7; maybe TRBD2 (6 bases). The CDR3 sequence is 15 residues long. The germline V gene has CDR1 SGHRS and CDR2 YFSETQ. V was cut by 4 bases and J by 6 bases, with 20 bases left in between. CDR3 DNA: TGCGCCAGCAGCCCGGGTGGTGAGGGAGGAGTCGAGCAGTACTTC. Translation: CASSPGGEGGVEQYF.

The chain carries TRBV20-1 and TRBJ1-1, with D perhaps matching TRBD1 (5 bases). The V end was cut by 3 bases, the J end by 4 bases, with 15 bases between. Germline values: CDR1 DFQATT, CDR2 SNEGSKA (reference sequence). The CDR3 length is 14 residues. The CDR3 DNA follows: TGCAGTGCTAGGCCCCAGGGAGCTGGCACTGAAGCTTTCTTT. It codes for CSARPQGAGTEAFF.

This clonotype was counted at least ten times. The CDR3 loop is CAIRTETEAFF. CDR3 sequence (DNA): TGTGCCATCAGGACAGAGACTGAAGCTTTCTTT. The V gene is TRBV10-3, the J gene TRBJ1-1, with D possibly being TRBD1 (5 bases). The CDR3 spans 11 residues. From germline, CDR1 is ENHRY and CDR2 SYGVKD. With 6 bases removed from V and 5 bases from J, the gap between germline ends came to 7 bases.

This clonotype showed up just a few times. The rearrangement links TRBV5-8 to TRBJ1-1; 11 positions agree with TRBD1. With V trimmed by 5 bases and J by 6 bases, 3 bases remained unmatched. The CDR3 totals 13 residues. In germline, CDR1 is SGHTS, CDR2 YDEGEE. The CDR3 nucleotides are TGTGCCAGCAGTAGGACAGGGGGCTCTGAAGCTTTCTTT. It is translated as CASSRTGGSEAFF.

This rearrangement joins TRBV19 to TRBJ1-6; 10 positions match TRBD1. The trim removed 6 bases at V and 9 bases at J, leaving 5 bases unmatched. The CDR3 is 14 residues long. The germline gives CDR1 LNHDA, CDR2 SQIVND (reference sequence). The DNA for the CDR3 is TGTGCCAGTAGGGGACAGGGGCTGGCTTCACCCCTCCACTTT. Amino acids: CASRGQGLASPLHF.

The chain joins TRBV6-1 to TRBJ1-2; 11 nucleotides match TRBD1. The CDR3 contains 15 residues. The germline gives CDR1 MNHNS, CDR2 SASEGT. Unmatched junction bases numbered 13, after V lost 10 bases and J lost 6 bases. Here the CDR3 reads CATTFVDRGRNGYTF. The CDR3 DNA follows: TGTGCCACCACGTTCGTGGACAGGGGGCGTAATGGCTACACCTTC.

This clonotype was counted between two and nine times. The V and J genes are TRBV7-8 and TRBJ2-5, with 7 bases that match TRBD2. CDR1 and CDR2 from the germline V gene are SGHVS and FQNEAQ. J was trimmed by 6 bases and V by 0 bases; bases with no gene match: 4. The CDR3 is 14 amino acids. CDR3 protein: CASSLAGGIKTQYF. CDR3 coding DNA: TGTGCCAGCAGCTTAGCGGGGGGGATAAAGACCCAGTACTTC.

This clonotype was counted ten times or more. The chain joins TRBV20-1 to TRBJ1-1, with D perhaps matching TRBD1 (6 bases). The CDR3 contains 13 residues. Germline V gene sequence: CDR1 DFQATT, CDR2 SNEGSKA (reference sequence). Deletions cut 3 bases from V and 11 bases from J, with 19 bases between. The CDR3 loop is CSASVRPGAYAFF. DNA of the CDR3: TGCAGTGCTAGCGTGCGGCCGGGGGCATATGCTTTCTTT.

The table lists this clonotype with many counts. The chain has TRBV20-1 and TRBJ2-3; 7 nucleotides agree with TRBD2. V lost 4 bases to trimming and J lost 4 bases; unmatched junction nucleotides: 8. Germline lookup yields CDR1 DFQATT and CDR2 SNEGSKA (reference sequence). The CDR3 sequence is 14 residues long. The CDR3 DNA reads TGCAGTGCTACCCGACTAGCCTATGCAGATACGCAGTATTTT. It specifies CSATRLAYADTQYF.

This clonotype was found many times. The rearrangement links TRBV24-1 to TRBJ2-1; TRBD2 matches 10 bases. V shed 4 bases and J 7 bases; nucleotides not matched to a gene: 6. CDR1 is KGHDR, CDR2 SFDVKD, per germline. The CDR3 loop spans 15 amino acids. The CDR3 here is CATSDIAGGWNEQFF. The CDR3 DNA is TGTGCCACCAGTGACATAGCGGGAGGTTGGAATGAGCAGTTCTTC.

This sequence joins TRBV30 and TRBJ1-4; D unresolved. CDR3 length: 12 amino acids. Germline V CDR1 and CDR2: GTSNPN, SVGIG (reference sequence). Deletions cut 0 bases from V and 8 bases from J, with 7 bases between. The CDR3 reads CAWSVLNEKLFF. The CDR3 DNA is TGTGCCTGGAGTGTACTGAACGAAAAACTGTTTTTT.

V is TRBV6-5 and J is TRBJ1-2, with D possibly TRBD1 on 5 matching bases. CDR1 and CDR2 (germline): MNHEY, SVGAGI. This CDR3 has 11 residues. Trimming left V 6 bases short and J 7 bases short, with 9 bases between. This CDR3 is CASSWDGGYTF. The CDR3 DNA reads TGTGCCAGCAGCTGGGACGGTGGCTACACCTTC.

In this sample, this clonotype turned up many times. V and J are TRBV27 and TRBJ1-5; D unresolved. Germline CDR1 is MNHEY and CDR2 is SMNVEV (reference sequence). The CDR3 runs 13 residues. Trimming left V 4 bases short and J 4 bases short, with 8 bases between. CDR3 nucleotide sequence: TGTGCCAGCAGTTCCCTCCCTAATCAGCCCCAGCATTTT. It encodes CASSSLPNQPQHF.

This clonotype was counted many times. In DNA form, the CDR3 reads TGTGCCAGCAGTTACTCGATTGACTACCAAAGGTACTTC. It is translated as CASSYSIDYQRYF. This sequence joins TRBV6-5 and TRBJ2-7; maybe TRBD2 (5 bases). The CDR3 is 13 residues long. Trimming stripped 0 bases from V and 12 bases from J, with 15 bases between. The germline V gene encodes CDR1 MNHEY and CDR2 SVGAGI.

This clonotype was observed at least ten times. J is TRBJ1-6 and V is TRBV6-5; D possibly corresponds to TRBD1 (6 bases). The CDR3 extends over 15 amino acids. Trimming took off 2 bases at V and 7 bases at J, with 12 bases between the two ends. In germline, CDR1 is MNHEY, CDR2 SVGAGI. The CDR3 sequence: CASSYEGQENSPLHF. The CDR3 region has the DNA TGTGCCAGCAGTTACGAGGGACAAGAGAATTCACCCCTCCACTTT.

This clonotype was observed a handful of times. The chain carries TRBV5-1 and TRBJ2-5; 10 bases fit TRBD2. The CDR3 is 17 residues long. V was pared by 0 bases and J by 0 bases, with 5 bases of the junction left unmatched. Germline CDR1 SGHRS, CDR2 YFSETQ. The DNA of the CDR3 is TGCGCCAGCAGCTTGGGAAGCACTAGCGGGAACCAAGAGACCCAGTACTTC. It encodes CASSLGSTSGNQETQYF.

The V and J genes are TRBV12-3 or TRBV12-4 and TRBJ1-1; D ambiguous. The CDR3 runs 13 residues. Trimming left V 2 bases short and J 6 bases short, with 10 bases between. The CDR3 region has the DNA TGTGCCAGCAGTTTAACGGGGTACGCTGAAGCTTTCTTT. This gives the protein CASSLTGYAEAFF.

This clonotype was seen a few times. The J gene is TRBJ2-1, the V gene TRBV27, with 15 bases matching TRBD2. Germline V gene data show CDR1 as MNHEY and CDR2 as SMNVEV (reference sequence). This CDR3 region has 16 residues. The V segment lost 2 bases and the J segment 9 bases; nucleotides outside the gene matches: 5. The DNA of the CDR3 is TGTGCCAGCAGTTTAAGTTGGACTAGCGGGAGGGGTGAGCAGTTCTTC. It is translated as CASSLSWTSGRGEQFF.

There are a few counts of this clonotype. This chain connects TRBV3-1 to TRBJ1-4; D not resolved. V was trimmed by 4 bases and J by 8 bases, leaving 8 bases between them. The V gene's germline CDR1 is LGHDT and CDR2 YNNKEL (reference sequence). The CDR3 consists of 12 residues. The CDR3 sequence is CASSPGFEKLFF. The CDR3 nucleotides read TGTGCCAGCAGCCCGGGCTTCGAAAAACTGTTTTTT.